This record looks at one T cell receptor (beta chain) sequence and its context. Use of 60 Vbeta and 13 Jbeta primers characterized the PCR. Libraries were prepared by immunoSEQ multiplex PCR; TCRdb keeps only in-frame clonotypes and omits some of them. This sample has over 150,000 clones, with 70% to 80% found just once. Trimming left V 0 bases short and J 5 bases short, with 13 bases between. The CDR3 runs 15 residues. Per germline, CDR1 LGHNA and CDR2 YSLEER. This record comes from a study of cytomegalovirus exposure and HLA in healthy donors. This TCR came from a girl aged 5-17 years in good health and CMV-seropositive. The sequenced sample consisted of PBMCs. This chain uses TRBV4-3 with TRBJ2-5, with TRBD2 as a possible D gene (6 bases). In DNA form, the CDR3 reads TGCGCCAGCAGCCAAGAACGGGCGGGGTTCGAGACCCAGTACTTC. It is translated as CASSQERAGFETQYF.